One and the same sample provided the 29 T cell receptor beta chains below, sequenced in a study of T cell repertoires in cytomegalovirus infection. For these receptors, no antigen is known. TCRdb fed the reads into MiXCR, producing one record per CDR3 protein. The table includes approximately 500,000 distinct CDR3 sequences, around a third detected once. The source was cultured PBMCs, collected from culture after CMV antigen stimulation. These receptors all come from a human donor in good health (CMV status not recorded). Some clones in this sample may be carry-over from other donors' samples.

This clonotype was found once. V gene TRBV24-1 combines with J gene TRBJ2-5; no clear D. This CDR3 is 15 amino acids long. V gave up 4 bases and J gave up 5 bases, with 16 bases separating them. Germline assignment: CDR1 KGHDR and CDR2 SFDVKD. CDR3 amino acids: CATSDETSQRETQYF. The CDR3, as DNA: TGTGCCACCAGTGACGAGACGTCCCAGAGGGAGACCCAGTACTTC.

The genes are TRBV27 and TRBJ1-4, with D unresolved. This CDR3 has 16 amino acids. V gave up 6 bases and J gave up 4 bases, with 18 bases separating them. Germline CDR1 and CDR2: MNHEY and SMNVEV (reference sequence). The CDR3 region has the DNA TGTGCCAGCAGCGGCGGGGATGGGGAAGATAATGAAAAACTGTTTTTT. Amino acids: CASSGGDGEDNEKLFF.

The chain uses TRBV12-3 or TRBV12-4 and TRBJ2-1, with D uncertain. The CDR3 is made up of 14 amino acids. Trimming stripped 6 bases from V and 6 bases from J, with 15 bases between. Written as DNA, the CDR3 is TGTGCCAGCAGCGGGCTGGGCGGCGGCAATGAGCAGTTCTTC. Translating it yields CASSGLGGGNEQFF.

This rearrangement joins TRBV11-3 to TRBJ2-1, with D hard to call. V was trimmed by 3 bases and J by 7 bases, leaving 10 bases between them. The CDR3 extends over 13 amino acids. CDR1 SGHNT and CDR2 YENEEA come from the germline V gene. CDR3 coding DNA: TGTGCCAGCAGCTTTGGACCCCAGAATGAGCAGTTCTTC. Translated: CASSFGPQNEQFF.

This rearrangement joins TRBV7-2 to TRBJ2-7, with D unresolved. Trimming removed 0 bases at V and 3 bases at J, with 9 bases between. CDR1 is SGHTA and CDR2 is FQGNSA in the germline V gene. The CDR3 contains 14 residues. The CDR3: CASSLAMQNYEQYF. Written as DNA, the CDR3 is TGTGCCAGCAGCTTAGCTATGCAGAACTACGAGCAGTACTTC.

This chain connects TRBV11-2 to TRBJ1-1; tentatively, D is TRBD1 (5 bases). This CDR3 spans 16 amino acids. Trimming removed 5 bases at V and 3 bases at J, with 19 bases between. Per the germline V gene, CDR1 is SGHAT and CDR2 is FQNNGV. The CDR3 DNA reads as TGTGCCAGCAGCCTCGGATGGGGCACAGAGGACACTGAAGCTTTCTTT. Amino acids: CASSLGWGTEDTEAFF.

Only a few counts were recorded for this clonotype. The gene calls are TRBV4-3 and TRBJ1-1; D is possibly TRBD1 (5 bases). Trimming removed 6 bases from V and 5 bases from J, with 13 bases in between. Germline CDR1 LGHNA, CDR2 YSLEER. This CDR3 contains 13 residues. This chain's CDR3 is CASRRGGATEAFF. In DNA, the CDR3 is TGCGCCAGCAGACGTGGGGGTGCTACTGAAGCTTTCTTT.

The chain uses TRBV6-8 and TRBJ2-3; 9 nucleotides align to TRBD2. CDR1 and CDR2 (germline): MNHGY, SAAAGT. The CDR3 is 20 residues long. Trimming at V came to 0 bases and at J to 3 bases, leaving 16 bases not matched to a gene. The CDR3 bases are TGTGCCAGCAGTTACTCGATACTCGCGGGAGGGCGATCACGGACAGATACGCAGTATTTT. Its translation is CASSYSILAGGRSRTDTQYF.

This clonotype was counted a few times. The chain links TRBV12-3 or TRBV12-4 to TRBJ2-1, with 9 positions matching TRBD1. This CDR3 region has 14 residues. V gave up 6 bases and J gave up 9 bases; unmatched junction bases: 9. As DNA, the CDR3 is TGTGCCAGCAGCATCTCGGGACAGGGTCGTGAGCAGTTCTTC. Translation gives CASSISGQGREQFF.

The chain has TRBV19 and TRBJ2-2; 10 positions agree with TRBD2. The CDR3 covers 16 residues. The trim removed 1 base at V and 4 bases at J, leaving 3 bases unmatched. The V gene's germline CDR1 is LNHDA and CDR2 SQIVND (reference sequence). The CDR3 coding sequence is TGTGCCAGTAGTATAGGAGTAGCGGGAGGCACCGGGGAGCTGTTTTTT. This sequence encodes CASSIGVAGGTGELFF.

J is TRBJ2-7 and V is TRBV5-5; no clear D. Germline CDR1 reads SGHKS; CDR2 reads YYEKEE (reference sequence). V gave up 4 bases and J gave up 2 bases, with 16 bases separating them. This CDR3 comprises 15 residues. The CDR3 nucleotides are TGTGCCAGCAGCGCCCGGTTAGCCTCCACCTACGAGCAGTACGTC. Amino acid sequence: CASSARLASTYEQYV.

Ten or more counts support this clonotype. The gene calls are TRBV6-2 or TRBV6-3 and TRBJ2-7, with 13 nucleotides matching TRBD2. The germline gives CDR1 MNHEY, CDR2 SVGEGT. V shed 0 bases, J shed 7 bases, and the junction held 12 bases outside the gene matches. This CDR3 comprises 18 residues. The CDR3 DNA follows: TGTGCCAGCAGTTACTCGAGTCCTTGGACTAGCGGGAGAAGTGAGCAGTACTTC. Translation gives CASSYSSPWTSGRSEQYF.

The chain's CDR3 is CASSYTSDYEQYF. The CDR3 DNA is TGTGCCAGCAGCTATACTAGCGACTACGAGCAGTACTTC. The chain employs TRBV7-9 and TRBJ2-7, with TRBD2 matching over 7 bases. Germline CDR1 reads SEHNR; CDR2 reads FQNEAQ (reference sequence). The CDR3 contains 13 residues. V lost 4 bases and J lost 3; bases outside the gene matches: 3.

In its sample, this clonotype was seen a few times. This chain joins TRBV18 and TRBJ2-1, with D perhaps matching TRBD2 (5 bases). The ends were cut back, 3 bases at V and 6 bases at J, with 12 bases in the middle. The germline gives CDR1 KGHSH, CDR2 LQKENI. The CDR3 totals 14 residues. The CDR3 bases are TGTGCCAGCTCACCGACGGGCCGGGGCAATGAGCAGTTCTTC. This codes for CASSPTGRGNEQFF. Using reference TRBV18 and TRBJ2-1 for the parts outside the CDR3, the full variable domain is NAGVMQNPRHLVRRRGQEARLRCSPMKGHSHVYWYRQLPEEGLKFMVYLQKENIIDESGMPKERFSAEFPKEGPSILRIQQVVRGDSAAYFCASSPTGRGNEQFFGPGTRLTVL.

There are many counts of this clonotype. The J gene is TRBJ1-5, the V gene TRBV14, with a tentative D call TRBD1 (5 bases). Between the trimmed V and J ends, which lost 3 bases and 2 bases, there was a span of 5 bases. The CDR3 contains 13 residues. Germline V gives CDR1 SGHDN, CDR2 FVKESK. DNA for the CDR3: TGTGCCAGCAGCCAGGGGGGCAATCAGCCCCAGCATTTT. This codes for CASSQGGNQPQHF.

A few counts support this clonotype. The genes are TRBV20-1 and TRBJ2-6; D is possibly TRBD2 (6 bases). The CDR3 has 14 amino acids. Germline values: CDR1 DFQATT, CDR2 SNEGSKA (reference sequence). Trimming pared 0 bases from V and 6 bases from J, leaving 9 bases between. The chain's CDR3 is CSARDWEEANVLTF. In nucleotides, the CDR3 is TGCAGTGCTAGAGATTGGGAGGAGGCCAACGTCCTGACTTTC.

V usage is TRBV18 and J usage is TRBJ1-5, with D tentatively TRBD1 (6 bases). The CDR3 totals 17 residues. Germline lookup yields CDR1 KGHSH and CDR2 LQKENI. Trimming cost V 3 bases and J 5 bases, with 20 bases left between them. The CDR3 sequence: CASSPRGGSGEDQPQHF. The CDR3 DNA reads TGTGCCAGCTCACCCCGTGGGGGCTCTGGGGAGGATCAGCCCCAGCATTTT.

This clonotype was seen more than once but under ten times. The chain has TRBV4-2 and TRBJ2-3; TRBD2 matches at 7 bases. Germline V CDR1 and CDR2: LGHNA, YNFKEQ. The V segment lost 2 bases and the J segment 2 bases; nucleotides outside the gene matches: 13. This CDR3 comprises 18 residues. This CDR3 is CASSQMDASGGITDTQYF. The CDR3 DNA reads TGTGCCAGCAGCCAAATGGATGCTAGCGGCGGGATCACAGATACGCAGTATTTT.

This rearrangement joins TRBV6-6 to TRBJ2-5; no clear D gene. There are 13 residues in the CDR3. Germline-derived CDR1 and CDR2 are MNHNY and SVGAGI (reference sequence). V was shortened by 2 bases and J by 5 bases, with 9 bases between the two germline ends. The CDR3 sequence is CASSYHPEETQYF. The CDR3 DNA is TGTGCCAGCAGTTACCACCCCGAGGAGACCCAGTACTTC.

The chain joins TRBV29-1 to TRBJ2-1; no clear D. Looked up from germline, CDR1 is SQVTM and CDR2 is ANQGSEA. The CDR3 length is 13 residues. Trimming took 3 bases from V and 0 from J, leaving 6 bases between them. The CDR3 bases are TGCAGCGTTGACCCGCGCTCCTACAATGAGCAGTTCTTC. Its protein product is CSVDPRSYNEQFF.

This clonotype was seen more than once but under ten times. This chain uses TRBV7-9 with TRBJ2-7; no clear D. Germline V lookup: CDR1 SEHNR, CDR2 FQNEAQ (reference sequence). V gave up 4 bases and J gave up 4 bases, with 14 bases separating them. The CDR3 totals 14 residues. The CDR3 nucleotides are TGTGCCAGCAGCTCAAACGCCGGGTTGTACGAGCAGTACTTC. Protein sequence: CASSSNAGLYEQYF.

The chain uses TRBV6-6 and TRBJ2-7; D ambiguous. The V and J ends lost 6 bases and 6 bases respectively, with 9 bases between them. Per germline, CDR1 MNHNY and CDR2 SVGAGI (reference sequence). The CDR3 is 11 residues long. The DNA of the CDR3 is TGTGCCAGCAGAACGGGCGTCGAGCAGTACGTC. Its protein is CASRTGVEQYV.

The rearrangement joins TRBV27 to TRBJ2-1; D perhaps matches TRBD2 (5 bases). Trimming took off 3 bases at V and 7 bases at J, with 13 bases between the two ends. The CDR3 loop spans 14 amino acids. Germline assignment: CDR1 MNHEY and CDR2 SMNVEV (reference sequence). The CDR3 DNA follows: TGTGCCAGCAGTTTTCGACCTAGAGGGAATGAGCAGTTCTTC. Amino acids: CASSFRPRGNEQFF.

The table lists this clonotype with many counts. The chain has TRBV7-2 and TRBJ2-2, with 7 bases fitting TRBD2. CDR3 length: 16 amino acids. Germline V lookup: CDR1 SGHTA, CDR2 FQGNSA. Trimming at V came to 1 base and at J to 3 bases, leaving 5 bases not matched to a gene. In DNA form, the CDR3 reads TGTGCCAGCAGCTTAGGGCGGCGGGAGTACACCGGGGAGCTGTTTTTT. Encoded protein: CASSLGRREYTGELFF. Combining the CDR3 with reference TRBV7-2 and TRBJ2-2 gives the whole variable domain GAGVSQSPSNKVTEKGKDVELRCDPISGHTALYWYRQSLGQGLEFLIYFQGNSAPDKSGLPSDRFSAERTGGSVSTLTIQRTQQEDSAVYLCASSLGRREYTGELFFGEGSRLTVL.

The gene calls are TRBV30 and TRBJ2-5, with 8 positions matching TRBD2. CDR3 size: 15 residues. V was pared by 4 bases and J by 1 base, with 8 bases of the junction left unmatched. The germline gives CDR1 GTSNPN, CDR2 SVGIG (reference sequence). CDR3 coding DNA: TGTGCCTGGACACAGACGGGGGGGCCCCAAGAGACCCAGTACTTC. Its translation is CAWTQTGGPQETQYF.

This clonotype came up many times. The genes are TRBV7-2 and TRBJ2-1; D gene unclear. The CDR3 loop spans 12 amino acids. Germline values: CDR1 SGHTA, CDR2 FQGNSA. V was pared by 2 bases and J by 10 bases, with 9 bases between. CDR3 residues: CASSLWSEEQFF. The CDR3, as DNA: TGTGCCAGCAGCTTATGGAGCGAGGAGCAGTTCTTC.

This chain links TRBV7-3 with TRBJ2-7; possibly TRBD1 or TRBD2 for D (6 bases each). Germline values: CDR1 SGHTA, CDR2 FQGTGA. V dropped 2 bases and J dropped 6 bases, with 17 bases sitting between them. The CDR3 is 15 residues long. The CDR3 loop reads CASSLLQAGGREQYF. The CDR3, as DNA: TGTGCCAGCAGCTTACTACAGGCTGGGGGGCGCGAGCAGTACTTC.

This clonotype was counted many times. The V gene is TRBV7-2, the J gene TRBJ2-1; D unclear. The CDR3 contains 14 residues. Germline-derived CDR1 and CDR2 are SGHTA and FQGNSA. The V gene lost 5 bases and the J gene lost 4 bases, with 12 bases spanning the gap. The CDR3 region has the DNA TGTGCCAGCAGCCATATCGGGCCATACAATGAGCAGTTCTTC. It translates to CASSHIGPYNEQFF.

There are a few counts of this clonotype. This rearrangement joins TRBV7-2 to TRBJ2-7; TRBD2 is a possible D gene (6 bases). The CDR3 has 12 residues. The germline V gene encodes CDR1 SGHTA and CDR2 FQGNSA. With 6 bases removed from V and 6 bases from J, the gap between germline ends came to 12 bases. The CDR3 region is CASRDSGLEQYF. The DNA for the CDR3 is TGTGCCAGCAGAGACAGCGGGCTCGAGCAGTACTTC.